The entry that follows covers one T cell receptor beta chain sequence. The entry originates in a study of blood T cell repertoires in COVID-19. Study background: The United States, Italy and Spain were the sources of the acute and convalescent COVID-19 samples. In each case, the material was cDNA or gDNA derived from T cells, B-cell-depleted T cells, or PBMCs.

Original data processing: Amplified reference gene primers provided the basis for estimating nucleated cell counts. Assay used: immunoSEQ multiplex PCR; TCRdb lists only in-frame clones, some missing. Clone size and V and J calls were adopted from that table, with D and trimming inferred from the DNA. The sample carries 250,000 to 350,000 clones, more than 70% recorded once. Germline V gene sequence: CDR1 MDHEN, CDR2 SYDVKM. CDR3 length: 14 amino acids. The ends lost 3 bases at V and 4 bases at J; junction bases unmatched: 5. This clonotype was obtained from a woman younger than 45 who had recovered from COVID-19. The sample consisted of peripheral blood. The chain carries TRBV28 and TRBJ1-2; 7 positions agree with TRBD1. The CDR3 coding sequence is TGTGCCAGCAGTTTTGAACAGGGGAGCTATGGCTACACCTTC. Protein product: CASSFEQGSYGYTF.